The 6 T cell receptor beta chains in this list originate from one sample, sequenced in a study of blood T cell repertoires in COVID-19 (dated by TCRdb to between 2020 and 2021). Library generation was performed with the immunoSEQ multiplex PCR assay. TCRdb took over this immuneACCESS table, retaining in-frame rearrangements with V and J assigned. Such tables are incomplete; in checked studies, under half of the missing clones stem from an unresolved V gene, and the remainder is unexplained. This sample comprises about 170,000 clones, around 81% of them detected only once. Approximately 8.1% of the sample goes to the ten largest clones. Sequences were obtained from peripheral blood. The receptors come from a woman aged 80 or older with COVID-19, enrolled during active disease.

V and J are TRBV28 and TRBJ2-3, with 9 positions matching TRBD1. The CDR3 has 16 amino acids. J gave up 5 bases and V 4 bases, and 10 bases lay outside the gene matches. The germline gives CDR1 MDHEN, CDR2 SYDVKM. This CDR3 reads CASSYLTGGAGDTQYF. CDR3 coding DNA: TGTGCCAGCAGTTACCTAACAGGGGGCGCGGGAGATACGCAGTATTTT.

The rearrangement joins TRBV11-2 to TRBJ2-5; a possible D gene is TRBD2 (6 bases). CDR3 length equals 14 residues. Germline V gene sequence: CDR1 SGHAT, CDR2 FQNNGV. V was shortened by 6 bases and J by 4 bases, with 15 bases between the two germline ends. The CDR3: CASSPNSGPETQYF. CDR3 nucleotides: TGTGCCAGCAGTCCCAATAGCGGTCCAGAGACCCAGTACTTC.

The J gene is TRBJ2-1, the V gene TRBV5-4; 8 bases are shared with TRBD2. The V gene end was trimmed by 0 bases and the J gene end by 15 bases; junction bases not matched to a gene: 14. Germline V CDR1 and CDR2: SGHNT, YYREEE (reference sequence). This CDR3 is built from 15 residues. This chain's CDR3 is CASSLDNPGGTGGFF. The CDR3 DNA is TGTGCCAGCAGCTTGGACAATCCGGGGGGGACCGGAGGGTTCTTC.

J is TRBJ2-7 and V is TRBV11-1; D unresolved. CDR1 SGHAT and CDR2 FQDESV come from the germline V gene (reference sequence). Trimming pared 1 base from V and 6 bases from J, leaving 7 bases between. The CDR3 is 12 amino acids. The DNA of the CDR3 is TGTGCCAGCAGCTTAGTCGGTGCCGAGCAGTACTTC. It encodes CASSLVGAEQYF.

The chain uses TRBV6-1 and TRBJ1-3; D unclear. Germline values: CDR1 MNHNS, CDR2 SASEGT. CDR3 length equals 14 residues. V was shortened by 2 bases and J by 0 bases, with 5 bases between the two germline ends. CDR3 bases: TGTGCCAGCAGTGAACGCAGCTCTGGAAACACCATATATTTT. Translating gives CASSERSSGNTIYF.

J is TRBJ2-1 and V is TRBV7-2; 10 bases match TRBD2. J was trimmed by 2 bases and V by 2 bases; bases with no gene match: 3. Germline CDR1 reads SGHTA; CDR2 reads FQGNSA. This CDR3 has 16 amino acids. In DNA, the CDR3 is TGTGCCAGCAGCTTAACAGCGGGAGGGGCCTACAATGAGCAGTTCTTC. It specifies CASSLTAGGAYNEQFF.